These T cell receptor beta chains were read from a single sample in a study of blood T cell repertoires in COVID-19. TCRdb keeps only in-frame clones here, not all; method: immunoSEQ multiplex PCR. Here the sample spans roughly 69,000 clones, under 85% being singletons. Sequenced: peripheral blood. All receptors derive from a woman in her fifties or sixties with acute or convalescent COVID-19. Each CDR3 is given with its conserved first and last residue. Each record gives: J gene, D gene, clone size, V gene, CDR3 protein, CDR3 DNA. The D gene is left open where the match is weak. Expanded clones are given a class, and other clones once, few, many or no size at all.

j_call: TRBJ2-5; d_call: .; clone_size: .; v_call: TRBV4-3; cdr3_aa: CASSQGLVGETQYF; cdr3_nt: TGCGCCAGCAGCCAAGGACTAGTGGGTGAGACCCAGTACTTC
j_call: TRBJ2-3; d_call: TRBD2; clone_size: few; v_call: TRBV11-2; cdr3_aa: CASSMLAGGTIDTQYF; cdr3_nt: TGTGCCAGCAGCATGCTAGCGGGGGGGACCATAGATACGCAGTATTTT
j_call: TRBJ2-3; d_call: TRBD1; clone_size: .; v_call: TRBV24-1; cdr3_aa: CATSDPQGASDTQYF; cdr3_nt: TGTGCCACCAGTGATCCGCAGGGGGCGTCCGATACGCAGTATTTT
j_call: TRBJ2-3; d_call: TRBD2; clone_size: few; v_call: TRBV6-6; cdr3_aa: CASRLLAASTDTQYF; cdr3_nt: TGTGCCAGCAGGTTACTAGCGGCCAGCACAGATACGCAGTATTTT
j_call: TRBJ2-2; d_call: TRBD1; clone_size: few; v_call: TRBV24-1; cdr3_aa: CATQRGQGVWGTGELFF; cdr3_nt: TGTGCCACTCAACGGGGACAGGGAGTCTGGGGGACCGGGGAGCTGTTTTTT
j_call: TRBJ1-2; d_call: TRBD1; clone_size: .; v_call: TRBV3-1/TRBV3-2; cdr3_aa: CASSHRDRNYGYTF; cdr3_nt: TGTGCCAGCAGCCACCGGGACAGAAACTATGGCTACACCTTC
j_call: TRBJ1-2; d_call: .; clone_size: .; v_call: TRBV6-2/TRBV6-3; cdr3_aa: CASSSTRGAGGYTF; cdr3_nt: TGTGCCAGCAGTTCCACCAGGGGTGCCGGGGGCTACACCTTC
j_call: TRBJ2-5; d_call: TRBD1; clone_size: .; v_call: TRBV30; cdr3_aa: CAWSQGQGILQETQYF; cdr3_nt: TGTGCCTGGAGTCAGGGACAGGGAATCCTACAAGAGACCCAGTACTTC
j_call: TRBJ2-5; d_call: .; clone_size: .; v_call: TRBV21-1; cdr3_aa: CASSTGDGRGRGETQYF; cdr3_nt: TGTGCCAGCAGCACCGGGGATGGCAGGGGGCGCGGAGAGACCCAGTACTTC
j_call: TRBJ1-2; d_call: TRBD1; clone_size: .; v_call: TRBV28; cdr3_aa: CASSKDRNYGYTF; cdr3_nt: TGTGCCAGCAGTAAGGACAGGAACTATGGCTACACCTTC
j_call: TRBJ1-3; d_call: .; clone_size: .; v_call: TRBV19; cdr3_aa: CASTEGRTLSGNTIYF; cdr3_nt: TGTGCCAGTACCGAGGGGAGGACCCTCTCTGGAAACACCATATATTTT
j_call: TRBJ2-7; d_call: TRBD2; clone_size: .; v_call: TRBV6-2/TRBV6-3; cdr3_aa: CASSTSSGAGYEQYF; cdr3_nt: TGTGCCAGCAGTACCAGTAGCGGGGCTGGCTACGAGCAGTACTTC
j_call: TRBJ1-4; d_call: .; clone_size: .; v_call: TRBV5-1; cdr3_aa: CASSNGGFDEKLFF; cdr3_nt: TGCGCCAGCAGCAACGGAGGGTTTGATGAAAAACTGTTTTTT
j_call: TRBJ1-5; d_call: TRBD1; clone_size: .; v_call: TRBV27; cdr3_aa: CASSYTGVNQPQHF; cdr3_nt: TGTGCCAGCAGCTACACAGGGGTTAATCAGCCCCAGCATTTT
j_call: TRBJ1-1; d_call: .; clone_size: .; v_call: TRBV18; cdr3_aa: CASSPTGTSEAFF; cdr3_nt: TGTGCCAGCTCACCAACAGGGACCTCTGAAGCTTTCTTT
j_call: TRBJ2-2; d_call: .; clone_size: few; v_call: TRBV5-1; cdr3_aa: CASSLAAGTGELFF; cdr3_nt: TGCGCCAGCAGCTTGGCGGCGGGCACCGGGGAGCTGTTTTTT
j_call: TRBJ2-1; d_call: TRBD2; clone_size: few; v_call: TRBV6-5; cdr3_aa: CASSTSGKSHNEQFF; cdr3_nt: TGTGCCAGCAGTACTAGCGGGAAATCCCACAATGAGCAGTTCTTC
j_call: TRBJ1-2; d_call: .; clone_size: few; v_call: TRBV5-1; cdr3_aa: CASSPDRLNYGYTF; cdr3_nt: TGCGCCAGCAGCCCGGACAGACTTAACTATGGCTACACCTTC
j_call: TRBJ1-5; d_call: TRBD1; clone_size: .; v_call: TRBV30; cdr3_aa: CAYRTGYNQPQHF; cdr3_nt: TGTGCCTACCGGACAGGGTACAATCAGCCCCAGCATTTT
j_call: TRBJ1-4; d_call: TRBD1; clone_size: .; v_call: TRBV3-1/TRBV3-2; cdr3_aa: CASSQDLAGTGRATNEKLFF; cdr3_nt: TGTGCCAGCAGCCAAGACCTCGCCGGGACAGGGCGCGCAACTAATGAAAAACTGTTTTTT
j_call: TRBJ1-1; d_call: .; clone_size: .; v_call: TRBV7-2; cdr3_aa: CASSPVQGSSEAFF; cdr3_nt: TGTGCCAGCAGCCCAGTCCAGGGGTCTTCTGAAGCTTTCTTT
j_call: TRBJ2-7; d_call: TRBD2; clone_size: .; v_call: TRBV13; cdr3_aa: CASSLRLAGKYEQYF; cdr3_nt: TGTGCCAGCAGCTTACGACTAGCGGGGAAATACGAGCAGTACTTC
j_call: TRBJ2-1; d_call: TRBD2; clone_size: few; v_call: TRBV10-1; cdr3_aa: CASSDPSSGYNEQFF; cdr3_nt: TGCGCCAGCAGTGATCCCTCTAGCGGCTACAATGAGCAGTTCTTC
j_call: TRBJ2-5; d_call: TRBD1; clone_size: once; v_call: TRBV5-4; cdr3_aa: CASSIGQGGSQETQYF; cdr3_nt: TGTGCCAGCAGCATCGGACAGGGAGGTTCACAAGAGACCCAGTACTTC
j_call: TRBJ2-1; d_call: TRBD2; clone_size: .; v_call: TRBV7-2; cdr3_aa: CASSSLPRTSGYNEQFF; cdr3_nt: TGTGCCAGCAGCTCCCTCCCCCGGACTAGCGGCTACAATGAGCAGTTCTTC
j_call: TRBJ1-1; d_call: .; clone_size: .; v_call: TRBV11-2; cdr3_aa: CASSSGLDEAEAFF; cdr3_nt: TGTGCCAGCAGCTCGGGACTTGATGAAGCTGAAGCTTTCTTT
j_call: TRBJ2-4; d_call: TRBD2; clone_size: .; v_call: TRBV6-5; cdr3_aa: CASSYYSGSAKNIQYF; cdr3_nt: TGTGCCAGCAGTTACTACAGCGGGAGTGCCAAAAACATTCAGTACTTC
j_call: TRBJ2-1; d_call: .; clone_size: .; v_call: TRBV21-1; cdr3_aa: CACPRVAGGCGYEQFF; cdr3_nt: TGTGCCTGCCCGCGAGTAGCGGGAGGGTGCGGCTATGAGCAGTTCTTC
j_call: TRBJ1-2; d_call: .; clone_size: .; v_call: TRBV7-9; cdr3_aa: CASSSPREGYGYTF; cdr3_nt: TGTGCCAGCAGCTCGCCTCGAGAGGGCTATGGCTACACCTTC
j_call: TRBJ1-6; d_call: TRBD1; clone_size: .; v_call: TRBV7-9; cdr3_aa: CASSGTGQSPLHF; cdr3_nt: TGTGCCAGCAGCGGGACAGGGCAATCACCCCTCCACTTT
j_call: TRBJ1-1; d_call: .; clone_size: few; v_call: TRBV28; cdr3_aa: CAIRRGSTEAFF; cdr3_nt: TGTGCCATTCGGAGGGGTTCCACTGAAGCTTTCTTT
j_call: TRBJ1-6; d_call: .; clone_size: .; v_call: TRBV25-1; cdr3_aa: CASSEALYNSPLHF; cdr3_nt: TGTGCCAGCAGTGAGGCCTTGTATAATTCACCCCTCCACTTT
j_call: TRBJ2-1; d_call: .; clone_size: .; v_call: TRBV9; cdr3_aa: CASSVGGVNEQFF; cdr3_nt: TGTGCCAGCAGCGTAGGGGGGGTTAATGAGCAGTTCTTC
j_call: TRBJ1-1; d_call: TRBD1; clone_size: .; v_call: TRBV5-1; cdr3_aa: CASRPTPGQVNEAFF; cdr3_nt: TGCGCCAGCAGACCTACCCCGGGACAGGTTAATGAAGCTTTCTTT
j_call: TRBJ1-4; d_call: .; clone_size: .; v_call: TRBV9; cdr3_aa: CASSARDTTNEKLFF; cdr3_nt: TGTGCCAGCAGCGCCAGGGACACAACTAATGAAAAACTGTTTTTT
j_call: TRBJ1-4; d_call: .; clone_size: .; v_call: TRBV14; cdr3_aa: CASSQGTGEKLFF; cdr3_nt: TGTGCCAGCAGCCAAGGCACAGGCGAAAAACTGTTTTTT
j_call: TRBJ2-3; d_call: .; clone_size: .; v_call: TRBV11-3; cdr3_aa: CASSLGSSADTQYF; cdr3_nt: TGTGCCAGCAGCTTGGGGAGTAGTGCAGATACGCAGTATTTT
j_call: TRBJ2-1; d_call: .; clone_size: .; v_call: TRBV18; cdr3_aa: CASSPPSSYNEQFF; cdr3_nt: TGTGCCAGCTCACCACCCTCCAGTTACAATGAGCAGTTCTTC
j_call: TRBJ2-7; d_call: TRBD2; clone_size: .; v_call: TRBV4-2; cdr3_aa: CASSQSLAATYEQYF; cdr3_nt: TGTGCCAGCAGCCAATCACTAGCGGCAACCTACGAGCAGTACTTC
j_call: TRBJ2-5; d_call: TRBD1; clone_size: .; v_call: TRBV2; cdr3_aa: CASGRQGTETQYF; cdr3_nt: TGTGCCAGCGGTAGACAGGGAACAGAGACCCAGTACTTC
j_call: TRBJ1-1; d_call: TRBD1; clone_size: .; v_call: TRBV7-8; cdr3_aa: CASSLAHGTGGSAAFF; cdr3_nt: TGTGCCAGCAGCTTAGCGCACGGGACAGGGGGCTCGGCAGCTTTCTTT
j_call: TRBJ1-1; d_call: .; clone_size: .; v_call: TRBV18; cdr3_aa: CASSPAGGLGTEAFF; cdr3_nt: TGTGCCAGCTCTCCGGCGGGGGGCCTAGGCACTGAAGCTTTCTTT
j_call: TRBJ2-7; d_call: .; clone_size: .; v_call: TRBV20-1; cdr3_aa: CSAGTWEEQYF; cdr3_nt: TGCAGTGCTGGGACTTGGGAAGAGCAGTACTTC
j_call: TRBJ2-5; d_call: TRBD2; clone_size: .; v_call: TRBV18; cdr3_aa: CASSPQREQETQYF; cdr3_nt: TGTGCCAGCTCACCCCAGCGGGAGCAGGAGACCCAGTACTTC
j_call: TRBJ1-5; d_call: TRBD1; clone_size: .; v_call: TRBV28; cdr3_aa: CASSLSPGQGTSNQPQHF; cdr3_nt: TGTGCCAGCAGTTTATCCCCTGGACAGGGCACTAGCAATCAGCCCCAGCATTTT
j_call: TRBJ2-1; d_call: .; clone_size: .; v_call: TRBV27; cdr3_aa: CASSPRQATGRANEQFF; cdr3_nt: TGTGCCAGCAGTCCCCGACAGGCGACCGGTCGGGCGAATGAGCAGTTCTTC
j_call: TRBJ2-5; d_call: TRBD1; clone_size: .; v_call: TRBV2; cdr3_aa: CASSISGTGYGETQYF; cdr3_nt: TGTGCCAGCAGCATATCCGGGACAGGCTACGGGGAGACCCAGTACTTC
j_call: TRBJ2-5; d_call: .; clone_size: .; v_call: TRBV27; cdr3_aa: CASSFGQSAKTQYF; cdr3_nt: TGTGCCAGCAGTTTTGGACAGTCTGCGAAGACCCAGTACTTC
j_call: TRBJ2-7; d_call: .; clone_size: .; v_call: TRBV7-2; cdr3_aa: CASSLFPSGLLVYEQYF; cdr3_nt: TGTGCCAGCAGCTTATTTCCCAGCGGGCTCCTCGTTTACGAGCAGTACTTC
j_call: TRBJ2-4; d_call: .; clone_size: few; v_call: TRBV6-5; cdr3_aa: CASSTEIQNIQYF; cdr3_nt: TGTGCCAGCAGTACGGAGATTCAAAACATTCAGTACTTC
j_call: TRBJ1-5; d_call: .; clone_size: .; v_call: TRBV6-5; cdr3_aa: CASSFDRTGNQPQHF; cdr3_nt: TGTGCCAGCAGTTTCGACAGGACGGGAAATCAGCCCCAGCATTTT
j_call: TRBJ2-3; d_call: TRBD2; clone_size: .; v_call: TRBV5-1; cdr3_aa: CASSFSGARTDTQYF; cdr3_nt: TGCGCCAGCAGCTTTAGCGGGGCACGCACAGATACGCAGTATTTT
j_call: TRBJ1-6; d_call: .; clone_size: .; v_call: TRBV21-1; cdr3_aa: CASSKDRSPRDYNSPLHF; cdr3_nt: TGTGCCAGCAGCAAAGATAGGAGCCCCAGGGATTATAATTCACCCCTCCACTTT
j_call: TRBJ2-4; d_call: TRBD2; clone_size: .; v_call: TRBV28; cdr3_aa: CASTISGGNIQYF; cdr3_nt: TGTGCCAGTACAATTTCGGGGGGGAACATTCAGTACTTC
j_call: TRBJ2-7; d_call: TRBD2; clone_size: .; v_call: TRBV5-1; cdr3_aa: CASSFTSGNYEQYF; cdr3_nt: TGCGCCAGCAGCTTCACTAGCGGGAACTACGAGCAGTACTTC
j_call: TRBJ2-7; d_call: .; clone_size: .; v_call: TRBV25-1; cdr3_aa: CASSSLTYEQYF; cdr3_nt: TGTGCCAGCAGTTCCCTAACCTACGAGCAGTACTTC
j_call: TRBJ2-5; d_call: .; clone_size: .; v_call: TRBV6-5; cdr3_aa: CASSPYPAAQETQYF; cdr3_nt: TGTGCCAGCAGTCCCTACCCTGCGGCCCAAGAGACCCAGTACTTC
j_call: TRBJ2-3; d_call: TRBD2; clone_size: .; v_call: TRBV9; cdr3_aa: CASSARASGISTDTQYF; cdr3_nt: TGTGCCAGCAGCGCCCGAGCTAGCGGAATTAGCACAGATACGCAGTATTTT